These T cell receptor beta chains were read from a single sample in a study of blood T cell repertoires in COVID-19. Sequencing was performed with immunoSEQ multiplex PCR; in TCRdb, only in-frame clones are kept and a portion is missing. Among roughly 280,000 clones listed, roughly 90% were seen once. The source material was PBMCs or T cells enriched from blood (not recorded which). Every receptor here comes from a woman in her forties or fifties who had recovered from COVID-19. Both conserved end residues are part of each CDR3. The D gene is left open where the match is weak. The size field is filled for only some rows; it gives once, few, many or a size class.

v_call,d_call,clone_size,j_call,cdr3_length,cdr3_nt,cdr3_aa
TRBV4-1,TRBD1,.,TRBJ1-5,15,TGCGCCAGCAGCCCCGCCGACAGGGGTACGCAGCCCCAGCATTTT,CASSPADRGTQPQHF
TRBV21-1,.,.,TRBJ1-1,13,TGTGCCAGACCCGCGGCAATGAACACTGAAGCTTTCTTT,CARPAAMNTEAFF
TRBV6-2/TRBV6-3,TRBD1,.,TRBJ1-1,16,TGTGCCAGCAGTTGGATCAGGGGGCAGGTGGACACTGAAGCTTTCTTT,CASSWIRGQVDTEAFF
TRBV2,.,.,TRBJ1-1,14,TGTGCCAGCACCGGACAGACTGGACGTACTGAAGCTTTCTTT,CASTGQTGRTEAFF
TRBV2,TRBD1,.,TRBJ1-4,16,TGTGCCAGCAAAAAGGACAGGGCGCCCGAGAATGAAAAACTGTTTTTT,CASKKDRAPENEKLFF
TRBV7-3,.,.,TRBJ2-2,15,TGTGCCAGCAGCTCCCTGGGAGGCGGCACCGGGGAGCTGTTTTTT,CASSSLGGGTGELFF
TRBV3-1/TRBV3-2,TRBD1,.,TRBJ1-2,14,TGTGCCAGCAACCCCGGAGGGGGCTTCTATGGCTACACCTTC,CASNPGGGFYGYTF
TRBV12-3/TRBV12-4,.,.,TRBJ1-1,13,TGTGCCAGCAGTTTAGGACTCAACACTGAAGCTTTCTTT,CASSLGLNTEAFF
TRBV4-2,.,.,TRBJ1-2,17,TGTGCCAGCAGCCAAGAACCTTTTGGGGCCTATAACTATGGCTACACCTTC,CASSQEPFGAYNYGYTF
TRBV28,.,.,TRBJ2-7,14,TGTGCCAGCAGTTTAGTTGCCGGGTCCTACGAGCAGTACTTC,CASSLVAGSYEQYF
TRBV6-5,TRBD2,.,TRBJ2-1,14,TGTGCCAGCAGTCTGTCTAGCGGGAGGGCCGCTTTGTTCTTC,CASSLSSGRAALFF
TRBV7-9,TRBD1,.,TRBJ1-3,15,TGTGCCAGCAGCCTCCAGGGGGTTTCTGGAAACACCATATATTTT,CASSLQGVSGNTIYF
TRBV5-5,.,.,TRBJ1-3,16,TGTGCCAGCAGCGATGTCAGACAGCGAACTGGAAACACCATATATTTT,CASSDVRQRTGNTIYF
TRBV28,.,.,TRBJ2-5,13,TGTGCCAGCAGTTCAGGGAGGCTGGAGACCCAGTACTTC,CASSSGRLETQYF
TRBV5-1,TRBD1,.,TRBJ1-1,16,TGCGCCAGCAGCTTATTACAGGGGGACCTGAACACTGAAGCTTTCTTT,CASSLLQGDLNTEAFF
TRBV5-1,.,many,TRBJ1-1,13,TGCGCCAGCAGCTCGAGGGGGGGACCTGAAGCTTTCTTT,CASSSRGGPEAFF
TRBV28,.,.,TRBJ1-2,13,TGTGCCAGCAGTCCGACTAGTATGATCGGCTACACCTTC,CASSPTSMIGYTF
TRBV18,.,.,TRBJ2-1,14,TGTGCCAGCTCACCACTTAATACGGGAGTAGAGCAGTTCTTC,CASSPLNTGVEQFF
TRBV19,.,.,TRBJ2-2,15,TGTGCCAGTAGGGGTTCGGAGGTAGGCACCGGGGAGCTGTTTTTT,CASRGSEVGTGELFF
TRBV28,TRBD1,.,TRBJ1-3,15,TGTGCCAGCAGCGCAACAGGGGCCGGTGGAAACACCATATATTTT,CASSATGAGGNTIYF
TRBV11-3,TRBD2,.,TRBJ2-3,16,TGTGCCAGCAGCTCGGGACTAGCGGGAGGAGGAGATACGCAGTATTTT,CASSSGLAGGGDTQYF
TRBV28,.,.,TRBJ1-2,13,TGTGCCAGCATCCCGTCCAGATACTATGGCTACACCTTC,CASIPSRYYGYTF
TRBV6-1,.,.,TRBJ2-2,18,TGTGCCAGCAGTGAAAGGTTGCGGGATTACCCGGGGACCGGGGAGCTGTTTTTT,CASSERLRDYPGTGELFF
TRBV7-3,.,.,TRBJ2-5,16,TGTGCCAGCAGCCCGGACCCCAGGGGGGCAGTGGAGACCCAGTACTTC,CASSPDPRGAVETQYF
TRBV28,.,.,TRBJ2-1,15,TGTGCCAGCAGTTCCCCCGGGACACCAAACAATGAGCAGTTCTTC,CASSSPGTPNNEQFF
TRBV28,TRBD1,few,TRBJ1-2,16,TGTGCCAGCAGCAAATCAGACAGGGGCGGTAACTATGGCTACACCTTC,CASSKSDRGGNYGYTF
TRBV2,TRBD1,.,TRBJ2-7,14,TGTGCCAGCAGTGCCTGGACAGGGGGCTACGAGCAGTACTTC,CASSAWTGGYEQYF
TRBV18,.,.,TRBJ1-1,11,TGTGCCAGCTCTAGGACAGAAGAAGCTTTCTTT,CASSRTEEAFF
TRBV19,.,.,TRBJ1-4,13,TGTGCCAGTAGTAGGGCGACTAATGAAAAACTGTTTTTT,CASSRATNEKLFF
TRBV7-2,.,.,TRBJ2-1,16,TGTGCCAGCAGCTTTCAATCCCCGACTAGGGCCGGTGAGCAGTTCTTC,CASSFQSPTRAGEQFF
TRBV6-2/TRBV6-3,TRBD1,.,TRBJ1-2,14,TGTGCCAGCAGTTACCGGGACAGTAACTATGGCTACACCTTC,CASSYRDSNYGYTF
TRBV2,TRBD1,.,TRBJ1-5,15,TGTGCCAGCACTGCCGGGACAGTTAGCAATCAGCCCCAGCATTTT,CASTAGTVSNQPQHF
TRBV2,.,.,TRBJ2-5,16,TGTGCCAGCAGTCCGGGACTCAACCGCGAAATAAAGACCCAGTACTTC,CASSPGLNREIKTQYF
TRBV18,.,.,TRBJ1-4,13,TGTGCCAGCTCACCAGACCGGGGGGAAAAACTGTTTTTT,CASSPDRGEKLFF
TRBV6-2/TRBV6-3,.,.,TRBJ2-7,14,TGTGCCAGCAGCCGGGACATATACTCCTACGAGCAGTACTTC,CASSRDIYSYEQYF
TRBV6-5,TRBD1,.,TRBJ2-7,13,TGTGCCAGCAGGGAGACAGGGGGCTACGAGCAGTACTTC,CASRETGGYEQYF
TRBV11-2,.,few,TRBJ2-4,14,TGTGCCAGCAGCTTAGAGACAGGCCGAAACATTCAGTACTTC,CASSLETGRNIQYF
TRBV30,.,.,TRBJ2-7,12,TGTGCCTGGAGTGGGATTGGGACTGAGCAGTACTTC,CAWSGIGTEQYF
TRBV24-1,.,once,TRBJ2-3,16,TGTGCCACCAGTGATGGGGGAGGCAGGAGCACAGATACGCAGTATTTT,CATSDGGGRSTDTQYF
TRBV7-2,TRBD1,.,TRBJ1-2,14,TGTGCCAGCAGCCTGGGACAGGGTAACTATGGCTACACCTTC,CASSLGQGNYGYTF
TRBV28,TRBD1,.,TRBJ2-7,15,TGTGCCAGCCTTGCCTCCGGGACAGGAGACTACGAGCAGTACTTC,CASLASGTGDYEQYF
TRBV18,.,.,TRBJ2-7,14,TGTGCCAGCTCACCTACAGGGACCTCCTACGAGCAGTACTTC,CASSPTGTSYEQYF
TRBV28,.,.,TRBJ1-5,19,TGTGCCAGCAGTTTTTTTCCGGGACAAGACTCTACGGCCAATCAGCCCCAGCATTTT,CASSFFPGQDSTANQPQHF
TRBV7-2,.,.,TRBJ2-1,15,TGTGCCAGCAGCGCAACGGGACTCCCCTACAATGAGCAGTTCTTC,CASSATGLPYNEQFF
TRBV7-2,TRBD1,.,TRBJ1-4,15,TGTGCCAGCAGCCTCCGGGACAGTGCTAATGAAAAACTGTTTTTT,CASSLRDSANEKLFF
TRBV7-2,.,.,TRBJ2-2,14,TGTGCCAGCAGCTTGGAACAGGGACCCGGGGAGCTGTTTTTT,CASSLEQGPGELFF
TRBV7-3,TRBD2,.,TRBJ2-5,15,TGTGCCAGCAGCTTAGGCGGGGGGTTTCAAGAGACCCAGTACTTC,CASSLGGGFQETQYF
TRBV18,.,.,TRBJ2-3,18,TGTGCCAGCTCACCAACGGCACAGCTACTAAGGGGTACAGATACGCAGTATTTT,CASSPTAQLLRGTDTQYF
TRBV28,TRBD1,.,TRBJ1-3,15,TGTGCCAGCAGTTTGGACAGGGGCCCTGGAAACACCATATATTTT,CASSLDRGPGNTIYF
TRBV6-5,.,.,TRBJ2-7,16,TGTGCCAGCAGTTACTCTCCACGCCAGAACTCCTACGAGCAGTACTTC,CASSYSPRQNSYEQYF